This T cell receptor (beta chain) was retrieved from a study of memory CD4+ T cells and cytomegalovirus serostatus. Single viable CD3+CD4+CD8-CD45RO+ cells were sorted as the memory CD4+ T cells. The repertoire was sequenced with immunoSEQ multiplex PCR; TCRdb's copy has only in-frame clones and lacks some. The sample lists around 54,000 clones; around four fifths were seen once. This clonotype originated in an adult in good health and CMV-seronegative. The sample consisted of memory CD4+ T cells from blood.

The CDR3 loop reads CASKVAGDSNQPQHF. The DNA for the CDR3 is TGTGCCAGCAAAGTGGCAGGAGATAGCAATCAGCCCCAGCATTTT. This chain uses TRBV11-3 with TRBJ1-5; D is undetermined. The CDR3 extends over 15 amino acids. Trimming took 7 bases from V and 0 from J, leaving 13 bases between them. Germline V gene lookup returns CDR1 SGHNT and CDR2 YENEEA.